The TCR beta chain described here comes from a study of blood T cell repertoires in COVID-19. About the research overall: Sites in the United States, Italy and Spain provided acute and convalescent COVID-19 samples. The analysed material was cDNA or gDNA that came from T cells, B-cell-depleted T cells, or PBMCs.

Source study methods: The assay estimated nucleated cells by amplifying reference gene primers. This table comes from immunoSEQ multiplex PCR, and its TCRdb copy is limited to in-frame clones, with some not included. The V and J calls and clone size were taken over from that table, and D and trimming were inferred from the DNA. The table includes about 99,000 clones, around four fifths detected once. J was trimmed by 10 bases and V by 5 bases; bases with no gene match: 10. This CDR3 has 16 residues. Germline CDR1 is SGHTA and CDR2 is FQGNSA. The origin of this receptor is a man aged 60-69 years with acute or convalescent COVID-19. The sequencing input was peripheral blood. V usage is TRBV7-2 and J usage is TRBJ2-1; 14 bases agree with TRBD2. CDR3 coding DNA: TGTGCCAGCAGCCCACTCGGGACTAGCGGGAGTCGAGAGCAGTTCTTC. This translates into CASSPLGTSGSREQFF.